What follows are 17 T cell receptor beta chains derived from one specimen sequenced in a study of blood T cell repertoires in COVID-19. The assay was immunoSEQ multiplex PCR, and TCRdb's table has in-frame clones only and misses some. The sample comprises approximately 260,000 clones, roughly 85% of which are singletons, and 11% rests with the top ten. Sequencing used peripheral blood. The source of these receptors is a woman aged 70-85 years with acute or convalescent COVID-19.

Only a few counts were recorded for this clone. The V and J genes are TRBV2 and TRBJ2-5; TRBD2 is a possible D gene (5 bases). The germline V gene has CDR1 SNHLY and CDR2 FYNNEI. The CDR3 is 14 residues long. V was trimmed by 1 base and J by 1 base, leaving 7 bases between them. The CDR3 loop is CASSEEAGQETQYF. As DNA, the CDR3 is TGTGCCAGCAGTGAAGAGGCGGGCCAAGAGACCCAGTACTTC. The entire variable domain, with the rest obtained from reference TRBV2 and TRBJ2-5, is as follows: EPEVTQTPSHQVTQMGQEVILRCVPISNHLYFYWYRQILGQKVEFLVSFYNNEISEKSEIFDDQFSVERPDGSNFTLKIRSTKLEDSAMYFCASSEEAGQETQYFGPGTRLLVL.

The chain employs TRBV5-5 and TRBJ2-6, with a weak D call TRBD2 (5 bases). CDR1 SGHKS and CDR2 YYEKEE come from the germline V gene (reference sequence). The CDR3 extends over 16 amino acids. Trimming shortened V by 3 bases and J by 0 bases, and 10 bases separated the two germline ends. CDR3 loop: CASSYGLFSGANVLTF. The CDR3 nucleotides are TGTGCCAGCAGCTACGGACTCTTCTCTGGGGCCAACGTCCTGACTTTC.

V is TRBV7-9 and J is TRBJ2-2, with D unresolved. Germline CDR1 SEHNR, CDR2 FQNEAQ (reference sequence). The V end was cut by 5 bases, the J end by 3 bases, with 7 bases between. The CDR3 is made up of 13 amino acids. The CDR3 is CASSQRDTGELFF. The CDR3 DNA follows: TGTGCCAGCAGCCAACGCGACACCGGGGAGCTGTTTTTT.

This clone was seen a handful of times. This sequence joins TRBV29-1 and TRBJ1-1; possibly TRBD1 for D (6 bases). Germline V gene data show CDR1 as SQVTM and CDR2 as ANQGSEA. With 8 bases removed from V and 4 bases from J, the gap between germline ends came to 14 bases. There are 12 residues in the CDR3. The DNA of the CDR3 is TGCAGCATAACAGGGTTGGGCACTGAAGCTTTCTTT. This codes for CSITGLGTEAFF.

The CDR3 is CASRTSGGPGAQYF. The CDR3 DNA is TGCGCCAGCCGGACTAGCGGGGGGCCAGGAGCGCAGTATTTT. The gene calls are TRBV5-1 and TRBJ2-3, with 14 bases lining up with TRBD2. This CDR3 is 14 amino acids long. The germline V gene has CDR1 SGHRS and CDR2 YFSETQ. Germline trimming cut 7 bases from V and 10 bases from J; bases unmatched to any gene: 8.

The CDR3 DNA reads TGTGCCTGGAGTGATCGGGGTCAGCCCCAGCATTTT. Amino acids: CAWSDRGQPQHF. The V and J genes are TRBV30 and TRBJ1-5; D call uncertain. The V end lost 1 base, the J end lost 6 bases, and 7 bases lay between the germline ends. In germline, CDR1 is GTSNPN, CDR2 SVGIG (reference sequence). The CDR3 runs 12 residues.

The rearrangement links TRBV5-1 to TRBJ1-2; the match to TRBD1 covers 9 bases. Germline V gives CDR1 SGHRS, CDR2 YFSETQ. Unmatched junction bases numbered 12, after V lost 4 bases and J lost 2 bases. The CDR3 runs 17 residues. As DNA, the CDR3 is TGCGCCAGCAGCCCCTCGGGGATTGGGACAGGGAACTATGGCTACACCTTC. Residues: CASSPSGIGTGNYGYTF.

This chain joins TRBV19 and TRBJ2-6; 7 bases are shared with TRBD1. The CDR3 has 18 residues. Trimming took 5 bases from V and 0 from J; bases not matched to a gene: 10. Germline CDR1 reads LNHDA; CDR2 reads SQIVND (reference sequence). The CDR3 DNA reads as TGTGCCAGTAGTTTCAACGGACAGGCGAGCTCTGGGGCCAACGTCCTGACTTTC. Translated: CASSFNGQASSGANVLTF.

CDR3 nucleotides: TGTGCCAGCAGCTTTCCTGCAGCGAGGACCGGGGAGCTGTTTTTT. This encodes CASSFPAARTGELFF. V and J are TRBV5-5 and TRBJ2-2; unclear D gene. The CDR3 has 15 amino acids. V was trimmed by 2 bases and J by 5 bases, leaving 13 bases between them. Germline values: CDR1 SGHKS, CDR2 YYEKEE (reference sequence).

J is TRBJ2-7 and V is TRBV30, with TRBD1 matching over 7 bases. Germline assignment: CDR1 GTSNPN and CDR2 SVGIG (reference sequence). With V trimmed by 5 bases and J by 6 bases, 10 bases remained unmatched. This CDR3 is built from 13 residues. CDR3 amino acids: CAWEQGWGSEQYF. The CDR3 region has the DNA TGTGCCTGGGAACAGGGGTGGGGGTCCGAGCAGTACTTC.

The genes are TRBV14 and TRBJ1-1, with D possibly matching TRBD1 (5 bases). In germline, CDR1 is SGHDN, CDR2 FVKESK. The CDR3 is 14 amino acids. Trimming stripped 1 base from V and 4 bases from J, with 10 bases between. Written as DNA, the CDR3 is TGTGCCAGCAGCCAAGTGCGGGGGATCACTGAAGCTTTCTTT. Protein: CASSQVRGITEAFF.

The chain recombines TRBV6-5 with TRBJ1-2, with D maybe TRBD1 (5 bases). Germline V gives CDR1 MNHEY, CDR2 SVGAGI. The length of the CDR3 is 14 residues. V was cut by 7 bases and J by 2 bases, with 14 bases left in between. The CDR3 sequence is CASKPPGGNYGYTF. CDR3 nucleotide sequence: TGTGCCAGCAAACCCCCGGGGGGAAACTATGGCTACACCTTC.

This clone was counted ten times or more. The CDR3 nucleotides are TGTGCCTTGCGGACAGGGCTAGAGGGGAGTCGGACAGATACGCAGTATTTT. This codes for CALRTGLEGSRTDTQYF. This chain uses TRBV2 with TRBJ2-3; 8 bases align to TRBD1. CDR3 length: 17 residues. Trimming took 11 bases from V and 3 from J; bases not matched to a gene: 19. Germline V gene sequence: CDR1 SNHLY, CDR2 FYNNEI.

V gene TRBV6-5 combines with J gene TRBJ1-2; 10 positions match TRBD1. Per the germline V gene, CDR1 is MNHEY and CDR2 is SVGAGI. The ends lost 5 bases at V and 5 bases at J; junction bases unmatched: 8. The CDR3 sequence is 15 residues long. CDR3 coding DNA: TGTGCCAGCAGTCCGACCCGGGACAGGGGTTATGGCTACACCTTC. Protein: CASSPTRDRGYGYTF.

The chain combines TRBV19 with TRBJ2-7; perhaps TRBD2 as D (6 bases). V shed 1 base and J shed 2 bases, with 18 bases lying between them. Germline V gives CDR1 LNHDA, CDR2 SQIVND (reference sequence). This CDR3 region has 17 residues. In DNA form, the CDR3 reads TGTGCCAGTAGTATAGCGTTTGGAGGGGATGTAACCTACGAGCAGTACTTC. Protein sequence: CASSIAFGGDVTYEQYF.

This chain uses TRBV11-2 with TRBJ1-1, with D possibly being TRBD1 (5 bases). The CDR3 consists of 13 residues. V was trimmed by 6 bases and J by 1 base, leaving 9 bases between them. Germline CDR1 SGHAT, CDR2 FQNNGV. CDR3 sequence (DNA): TGTGCCAGCAGTCCTGGACAGAACACTGAAGCTTTCTTT. Its protein is CASSPGQNTEAFF.

The V and J genes are TRBV7-3 and TRBJ2-2, with D uncertain. Germline assignment: CDR1 SGHTA and CDR2 FQGTGA. The CDR3 is made up of 12 amino acids. Trimming stripped 3 bases from V and 6 bases from J, with 5 bases between. This CDR3 is CASSFGAGELFF. CDR3 bases: TGTGCCAGCAGCTTCGGAGCCGGGGAGCTGTTTTTT.